This TCR beta chain was retrieved from a study of shared clonotypes between healthy human individuals. Study-level background: There were three CD4 naive, three CD4 memory, two CD8 naive and one CD8 memory plates per donor. General observations from the study: In contrast to clonotypes shared by all four donors, non-shared clonotypes had lower generation probabilities. Larger estimated richness was generally recorded for naive subsets relative to memory subsets.

The naive CD8 subset, CD45RO-negative cells positively selected for CCR7, excluded terminally differentiated effector memory CD45RA+ cells. Worth noting for this clone: The antigen is unknown.

Splitting of each subset's genomic DNA was done evenly across several immunoSEQ plates. Sequencing used immunoSEQ multiplex PCR; TCRdb keeps in-frame clones, though not all of them. The data hold roughly 2.1 million clones, with more than 85% observed a single time. The CDR3 runs 17 residues. Trimming pared 2 bases from V and 5 bases from J, leaving 21 bases between. Germline V gene sequence: CDR1 MDHEN, CDR2 SYDVKM. Material for sequencing was naive CD8+ T cells from PBMCs. The V and J genes are TRBV28 and TRBJ1-2, with D perhaps TRBD1 (6 bases). The clonotype comes from a man between 18 and 29 years old in good health. Some clones in this sample may be carry-over from other donors' samples. The CDR3 bases are TGTGCCAGCAGTTTACGCGCAGGGGATCCTTCTGGGTATGGCTACACCTTC. It specifies CASSLRAGDPSGYGYTF.